The sequence of this T cell receptor beta chain was determined in a study of blood T cell repertoires in COVID-19. Study-level information: PBMCs, B-cell-depleted T cells, or T cells provided the cDNA or gDNA that made up the material.

Here immunoSEQ multiplex PCR was the method, and the copy in TCRdb shows in-frame clones only, minus some. The profile shows 250,000 or so clones, approximately 80% of them singletons. The CDR3 totals 11 residues. Germline V lookup: CDR1 DFQATT, CDR2 SNEGSKA (reference sequence). With 5 bases removed from V and 12 bases from J, the gap between germline ends came to 14 bases. The rearrangement uses TRBV20-1 and TRBJ2-1; no clear D. Sequenced input: peripheral blood. The clonotype comes from a woman of 80 years or more with acute or convalescent COVID-19. The CDR3 DNA sequence: TGCAGTGCTGTTAGAAGCAGGTTGCAGTTCTTC. This gives the protein CSAVRSRLQFF.